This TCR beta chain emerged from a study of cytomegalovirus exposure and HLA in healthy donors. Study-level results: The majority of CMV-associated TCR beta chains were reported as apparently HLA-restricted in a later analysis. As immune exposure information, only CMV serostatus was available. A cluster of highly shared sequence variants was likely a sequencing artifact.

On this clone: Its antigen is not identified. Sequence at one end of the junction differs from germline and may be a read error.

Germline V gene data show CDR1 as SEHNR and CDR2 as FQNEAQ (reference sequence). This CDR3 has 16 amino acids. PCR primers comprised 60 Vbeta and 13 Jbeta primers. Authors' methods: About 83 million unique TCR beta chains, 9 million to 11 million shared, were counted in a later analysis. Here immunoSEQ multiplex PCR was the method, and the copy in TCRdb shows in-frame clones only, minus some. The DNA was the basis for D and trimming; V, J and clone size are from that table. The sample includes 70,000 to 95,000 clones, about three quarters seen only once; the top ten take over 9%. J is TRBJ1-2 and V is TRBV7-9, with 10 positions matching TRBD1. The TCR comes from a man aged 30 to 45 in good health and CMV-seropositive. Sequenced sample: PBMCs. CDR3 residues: CSSSLRQGATGYGYTF. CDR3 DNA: TGTTCCAGCAGCCTAAGACAGGGGGCGACCGGCTATGGCTACACCTTC.